This TCR beta chain was observed in a study of shared clonotypes between healthy human individuals. Regarding the study as a whole: Incomplete sequencing of sorted subsets was indicated by rarefaction despite large depth. Shared clonotypes across all four donors exceeded non-shared ones in generation probability.

Within Nashville, Tennessee resided all donors, each a Caucasian adult. Assay: immunoSEQ multiplex PCR; the TCRdb copy retains only in-frame clones and omits some. The table lists 2,500,000 or so clones, approximately 94% of them singletons, with 0.36% in the top ten. In regard to this clone: The antigen is unknown.

Trimming left V 8 bases short and J 5 bases short, with 21 bases between. Germline V CDR1 and CDR2: SNHLY, FYNNEI. The CDR3 loop spans 15 amino acids. The sample comprised naive CD4+ T cells from PBMCs. As for subset: CD45RA+ positively selected. This TCR was sampled from a man aged 18-30 years in good health. Some clones in this sample may be carry-over from other donors' samples. The chain links TRBV2 to TRBJ2-5; D may be TRBD2 (5 bases). The CDR3 region is CASSGPAEAGETQYF. CDR3 bases: TGTGCCAGCTCTGGCCCGGCGGAGGCTGGTGAGACCCAGTACTTC.